What follows are 29 T cell receptor beta chains derived from one specimen sequenced in a study of T cell changes during pregnancy in multiple sclerosis. Sequencing used immunoSEQ multiplex PCR; TCRdb keeps in-frame clones, though not all of them. The sample shows 55,000 to 65,000 clones, about nine tenths of them seen only once. The sample here was peripheral blood, taken in the second trimester of pregnancy. The origin of the receptors is a female donor with multiple sclerosis, enrolled in a pregnancy study.

This chain joins TRBV4-1 and TRBJ2-3; D not certain. The V gene's germline CDR1 is MGHRA and CDR2 YSYEKL. V shed 1 base and J shed 6 bases, with 8 bases lying between them. The CDR3 sequence is 13 residues long. The DNA for the CDR3 is TGCGCCAGCAGCCAAGGAGCTAAGGATACGCAGTATTTT. Its translation: CASSQGAKDTQYF.

The chain employs TRBV5-6 and TRBJ2-2, with 8 bases fitting TRBD2. This CDR3 comprises 16 residues. With V trimmed by 3 bases and J by 4 bases, 8 bases remained unmatched. CDR1 is SGHDT and CDR2 is YYEEEE in the germline V gene. CDR3: CASSSGAGVTTGELFF. In nucleotides, the CDR3 is TGTGCCAGCAGCTCTGGAGCGGGAGTCACCACCGGGGAGCTGTTTTTT.

This chain uses TRBV19 with TRBJ1-1; D ambiguous. CDR3 size: 14 residues. V was cut by 7 bases and J by 1 base, with 13 bases left in between. The V gene's germline CDR1 is LNHDA and CDR2 SQIVND (reference sequence). The CDR3 sequence: CASIKYAGNTEAFF. The CDR3 nucleotides are TGTGCCAGTATTAAGTATGCGGGGAACACTGAAGCTTTCTTT.

The chain couples TRBV25-1 to TRBJ2-2; maybe TRBD2 (6 bases). Germline-derived CDR1 and CDR2 are MGHDK and SYGVNS. Trimming removed 2 bases at V and 4 bases at J, with 11 bases between. CDR3 length: 15 amino acids. The CDR3 DNA sequence: TGTGCCAGCAGTGAAGCGGGGACTGCCACCGGGGAGCTGTTTTTT. Translating gives CASSEAGTATGELFF.

CDR3 residues: CASSSRETTDTQYF. Here the CDR3 DNA reads TGTGCCAGCAGCTCTAGGGAGACCACAGATACGCAGTATTTT. The chain recombines TRBV5-4 with TRBJ2-3; perhaps TRBD2 as D (5 bases). Germline V gives CDR1 SGHNT, CDR2 YYREEE (reference sequence). CDR3 length: 14 amino acids. V was trimmed by 3 bases and J by 2 bases, leaving 10 bases between them.

V is TRBV5-4 and J is TRBJ1-2, with 10 bases aligning to TRBD1. The CDR3 spans 16 residues. Germline assignment: CDR1 SGHNT and CDR2 YYREEE (reference sequence). V gave up 4 bases and J gave up 5 bases; unmatched junction bases: 11. The CDR3 bases are TGTGCCAGCAGCCTGGGACAGGGGTCCTCCGGGTATGGCTACACCTTC. It codes for CASSLGQGSSGYGYTF.

The chain joins TRBV6-6 to TRBJ2-7; 9 bases match TRBD2. The J segment lost 2 bases and the V segment lost 8 bases, leaving 7 bases of the junction unmatched. The CDR3 is 14 residues long. In germline, CDR1 is MNHNY, CDR2 SVGAGI (reference sequence). The CDR3 protein is CASSVSSGTYEQYF. CDR3 bases: TGTGCCAGCTCAGTGTCTAGCGGGACCTACGAGCAGTACTTC.

V is TRBV18 and J is TRBJ2-7; 8 bases match TRBD1. Germline-derived CDR1 and CDR2 are KGHSH and LQKENI. The trim removed 1 base at V and 3 bases at J, leaving 5 bases unmatched. CDR3 length equals 15 residues. The CDR3 bases are TGTGCCAGCTCACCACGGGGACAGGACGGCTACGAGCAGTACTTC. Amino acids: CASSPRGQDGYEQYF.

The chain links TRBV19 to TRBJ2-7; 9 bases are shared with TRBD1. Germline V gene data show CDR1 as LNHDA and CDR2 as SQIVND (reference sequence). The junction had 17 bases not matched to a gene; V was cut back by 4 bases and J by 7 bases. This CDR3 has 17 amino acids. CDR3 nucleotide sequence: TGTGCCAGTAGTACGATTGAGGGCCGGGACAGGGCTGGGGAGCAGTACTTC. It yields the protein CASSTIEGRDRAGEQYF.

Here the CDR3 reads CASSEAHGGDIQYF. The CDR3 DNA is TGTGCCAGCAGTGAAGCGCACGGAGGGGACATTCAGTACTTC. The V call is TRBV2, the J call TRBJ2-4; a weak D match, TRBD2 (6 bases). The CDR3 loop spans 14 amino acids. Germline CDR1 is SNHLY and CDR2 is FYNNEI. The V end lost 0 bases, the J end lost 8 bases, and 11 bases lay between the germline ends.

The chain uses TRBV6-5 and TRBJ2-2; no definite D call. Trimming left V 8 bases short and J 5 bases short, with 12 bases between. CDR3 length: 13 residues. Germline V gene data show CDR1 as MNHEY and CDR2 as SVGAGI. CDR3 nucleotides: TGTGCCAGCGTTGGTACCGGGACCGGGGAGCTGTTTTTT. This gives the protein CASVGTGTGELFF.

The chain recombines TRBV5-4 with TRBJ2-5; 7 nucleotides match TRBD1. This CDR3 has 14 amino acids. CDR1 and CDR2 (germline): SGHNT, YYREEE (reference sequence). After removal of 4 bases from V and 4 bases from J, the junction contained 7 bases not matched to a gene. This chain's CDR3 is CASSTGTVGETQYF. The CDR3 coding sequence is TGTGCCAGCAGCACAGGGACAGTCGGAGAGACCCAGTACTTC.

The genes are TRBV4-2 and TRBJ1-1; 7 bases fit TRBD1. The CDR3 sequence is 14 residues long. The junction had 3 bases not matched to a gene; V was cut back by 0 bases and J by 5 bases. CDR1 is LGHNA and CDR2 is YNFKEQ in the germline V gene. CDR3 coding DNA: TGTGCCAGCAGCCAAGATCAGGGGGAGACTGAAGCTTTCTTT. It codes for CASSQDQGETEAFF.

The chain employs TRBV5-1 and TRBJ2-2; possibly TRBD1 for D (6 bases). The CDR3 is 16 amino acids. Germline-derived CDR1 and CDR2 are SGHRS and YFSETQ. V lost 0 bases and J 2 bases, leaving 11 bases between the germline ends. The CDR3 protein is CASSLARTANTGELFF. The DNA of the CDR3 is TGCGCCAGCAGCTTGGCACGGACAGCAAACACCGGGGAGCTGTTTTTT.

The chain couples TRBV13 to TRBJ2-7; 7 nucleotides align to TRBD2. Germline V gives CDR1 PRHDT, CDR2 FYEKMQ (reference sequence). The CDR3 covers 13 residues. Trimming at V came to 5 bases and at J to 2 bases, leaving 3 bases not matched to a gene. The chain's CDR3 is CASSPGRTYEQYF. The CDR3 DNA follows: TGTGCCAGCAGCCCCGGGAGGACCTACGAGCAGTACTTC.

This clone showed up just once. V and J are TRBV19 and TRBJ2-2, with D possibly being TRBD2 (6 bases). Germline CDR1 reads LNHDA; CDR2 reads SQIVND (reference sequence). V was pared by 10 bases and J by 5 bases, with 20 bases between. This CDR3 contains 15 residues. The CDR3 region is CATISGRTETGELFF. CDR3 nucleotides: TGTGCCACCATTAGCGGACGAACAGAGACCGGGGAGCTGTTTTTT.

The count of this clone is one. The chain has TRBV28 and TRBJ1-5; TRBD1 matches at 8 bases. The germline V gene has CDR1 MDHEN and CDR2 SYDVKM. The CDR3 loop spans 15 amino acids. V was pared by 6 bases and J by 2 bases, with 6 bases of the junction left unmatched. The CDR3 region is CASSPSTGGNQPQHF. The DNA of the CDR3 is TGTGCCAGCAGCCCATCGACAGGGGGCAATCAGCCCCAGCATTTT.

V is TRBV28 and J is TRBJ1-4; D unclear. The V gene's germline CDR1 is MDHEN and CDR2 SYDVKM. The V and J ends lost 7 bases and 7 bases respectively, with 7 bases between them. CDR3 length equals 11 residues. DNA of the CDR3: TGTGCCAGCACGGGGAGTGAAAAACTGTTTTTT. As protein: CASTGSEKLFF. The full variable domain, rest sourced from reference TRBV28 and TRBJ1-4, is DVKVTQSSRYLVKRTGEKVFLECVQDMDHENMFWYRQDPGLGLRLIYFSYDVKMKEKGDIPEGYSVSREKKERFSLILESASTNQTSMYLCASTGSEKLFFGSGTQLSVL.

This sequence joins TRBV28 and TRBJ2-7; possible D gene TRBD1, 6 bases. Germline lookup yields CDR1 MDHEN and CDR2 SYDVKM. This CDR3 spans 13 amino acids. Between the trimmed V and J ends, which lost 7 bases and 3 bases, there was a span of 13 bases. CDR3 residues: CASTTGSVYEQYF. DNA of the CDR3: TGTGCCAGCACAACAGGGTCCGTCTACGAGCAGTACTTC. The full variable domain, its missing parts supplied by reference TRBV28 and TRBJ2-7, is DVKVTQSSRYLVKRTGEKVFLECVQDMDHENMFWYRQDPGLGLRLIYFSYDVKMKEKGDIPEGYSVSREKKERFSLILESASTNQTSMYLCASTTGSVYEQYFGPGTRLTVT.

This clone was found once. The chain combines TRBV2 with TRBJ2-7; weak D call: TRBD1 (6 bases). Trimming took 6 bases from V and 0 from J, leaving 15 bases between them. The CDR3 has 15 amino acids. Germline CDR1 and CDR2: SNHLY and FYNNEI. The CDR3 sequence: CASRRQASSSYEQYF. The CDR3 region has the DNA TGTGCCAGCAGAAGACAGGCGTCGAGCTCCTACGAGCAGTACTTC. The entire variable domain, with the rest obtained from reference TRBV2 and TRBJ2-7, is as follows: EPEVTQTPSHQVTQMGQEVILRCVPISNHLYFYWYRQILGQKVEFLVSFYNNEISEKSEIFDDQFSVERPDGSNFTLKIRSTKLEDSAMYFCASRRQASSSYEQYFGPGTRLTVT.

The chain recombines TRBV5-1 with TRBJ2-5; 11 bases fit TRBD2. The CDR3 runs to 14 residues. Germline trimming cut 5 bases from V and 2 bases from J; bases unmatched to any gene: 2. Germline V gene lookup returns CDR1 SGHRS and CDR2 YFSETQ. CDR3 in amino acids: CASSPSGGQETQYF. CDR3 nucleotide sequence: TGCGCCAGCAGTCCTAGCGGGGGGCAAGAGACCCAGTACTTC.

The chain employs TRBV14 and TRBJ2-1; perhaps TRBD2 as D (5 bases). V gave up 1 base and J gave up 2 bases, with 15 bases separating them. The CDR3 spans 17 residues. Germline-derived CDR1 and CDR2 are SGHDN and FVKESK. The chain's CDR3 is CASSQGTGTLTYNEQFF. The DNA for the CDR3 is TGTGCCAGCAGCCAAGGTACGGGAACCTTAACCTACAATGAGCAGTTCTTC.

This clone was recorded only once. CDR3 in DNA: TGTGCCAGTAGTATCAAGGGGACTAGCGGGTTCTATGAGCAGTTCTTC. Its translation is CASSIKGTSGFYEQFF. The chain couples TRBV19 to TRBJ2-1, with 12 nucleotides matching TRBD2. The CDR3 totals 16 residues. The germline V gene encodes CDR1 LNHDA and CDR2 SQIVND (reference sequence). V lost 3 bases and J lost 8; bases outside the gene matches: 8.

The rearrangement uses TRBV2 and TRBJ2-1, with 13 bases matching TRBD2. V shed 6 bases, J shed 3 bases, and the junction held 2 bases outside the gene matches. Germline-derived CDR1 and CDR2 are SNHLY and FYNNEI. This CDR3 has 15 residues. The chain's CDR3 is CASRRLAGGYNEQFF. The DNA of the CDR3 is TGTGCCAGCAGAAGACTAGCGGGAGGCTACAATGAGCAGTTCTTC.

The CDR3 DNA reads TGTGCCTGGAGTGTACTGCGGACTAGCGGGAGGGACAATGAGCAGTTCTTC. Amino acid sequence: CAWSVLRTSGRDNEQFF. The chain links TRBV30 to TRBJ2-1; 15 bases are shared with TRBD2. The CDR3 runs to 17 residues. V trimming: 0 bases; J trimming: 5 bases; junction bases outside the gene matches: 5. CDR1 and CDR2 (germline): GTSNPN, SVGIG (reference sequence).

J is TRBJ2-1 and V is TRBV27; the match to TRBD2 covers 10 bases. CDR1 is MNHEY and CDR2 is SMNVEV in the germline V gene (reference sequence). The CDR3 is 14 residues long. The junction had 2 bases not matched to a gene; V was cut back by 6 bases and J by 3 bases. CDR3 sequence reads: CASRPSGSYNEQFF. The CDR3 DNA reads TGTGCCAGCAGACCTAGCGGGAGCTACAATGAGCAGTTCTTC.

The chain has TRBV4-1 and TRBJ2-3, with TRBD1 matching 8 bases. CDR1 MGHRA and CDR2 YSYEKL come from the germline V gene. The CDR3 runs 16 residues. The J segment lost 2 bases and the V segment lost 1 base, leaving 5 bases of the junction unmatched. The CDR3 DNA reads TGCGCCAGCAGCCAAGGGTCGGACAGGGCCACAGATACGCAGTATTTT. Protein product: CASSQGSDRATDTQYF.

This clone appeared once. V and J are TRBV18 and TRBJ1-1; unclear D gene. In germline, CDR1 is KGHSH, CDR2 LQKENI. The CDR3 loop spans 13 amino acids. With 2 bases removed from V and 1 base from J, the gap between germline ends came to 5 bases. CDR3 amino acids: CASSPAENTEAFF. CDR3 in DNA: TGTGCCAGCTCACCAGCAGAGAACACTGAAGCTTTCTTT. Full variable domain (outside the CDR3, taken from reference TRBV18 and TRBJ1-1): NAGVMQNPRHLVRRRGQEARLRCSPMKGHSHVYWYRQLPEEGLKFMVYLQKENIIDESGMPKERFSAEFPKEGPSILRIQQVVRGDSAAYFCASSPAENTEAFFGQGTRLTVV.

V gene TRBV30 combines with J gene TRBJ2-3; possibly TRBD2 for D (5 bases). Germline CDR1 reads GTSNPN; CDR2 reads SVGIG (reference sequence). The CDR3 totals 18 residues. Trimming pared 4 bases from V and 2 bases from J, leaving 25 bases between. The CDR3 loop is CAWNPFPRESKVTDTQYF. DNA of the CDR3: TGTGCCTGGAACCCCTTCCCCCGGGAAAGCAAGGTCACAGATACGCAGTATTTT.